These 8 T cell receptor beta chains came from one sample sequenced in a study of T cell responses to AZD1222 COVID-19 vaccine. The table came from immunoSEQ multiplex PCR; TCRdb's copy has only in-frame clones and leaves some out. The sample shows roughly 110,000 clones, 91% of them seen only once. The sequences come from peripheral blood, collected on day 0 of AZD1222 vaccination. The receptors were sampled from an adult in good health.

The chain links TRBV5-1 to TRBJ1-1, with a possible D match to TRBD1 (5 bases). The CDR3 contains 15 residues. V was trimmed by 4 bases and J by 1 base, leaving 14 bases between them. Germline V gene sequence: CDR1 SGHRS, CDR2 YFSETQ. Here the CDR3 DNA reads TGCGCCAGCAGCACAGGAGGCTTGAAGAACACTGAAGCTTTCTTT. Protein sequence: CASSTGGLKNTEAFF.

V gene TRBV18 combines with J gene TRBJ2-1; 10 bases are a match to TRBD2. Trimming at V came to 3 bases and at J to 8 bases, leaving 7 bases not matched to a gene. CDR3 size: 15 residues. CDR1 is KGHSH and CDR2 is LQKENI in the germline V gene. The chain's CDR3 is CASSPRAGGQYEQFF. Written as DNA, the CDR3 is TGTGCCAGCTCACCTCGAGCGGGGGGGCAGTATGAGCAGTTCTTC.

V gene TRBV5-1 combines with J gene TRBJ2-4; D call uncertain. Germline assignment: CDR1 SGHRS and CDR2 YFSETQ. The CDR3 covers 17 residues. The V gene lost 0 bases and the J gene lost 0 bases, with 13 bases spanning the gap. The CDR3 nucleotides read TGCGCCAGCAGCTTGGCCTCGGGCGGCCTAGCCAAAAACATTCAGTACTTC. It specifies CASSLASGGLAKNIQYF.

The chain joins TRBV7-9 to TRBJ1-1; the D is unclear. The length of the CDR3 is 16 residues. V was clipped by 1 base and J by 2 bases, with 14 bases between them. The V gene's germline CDR1 is SEHNR and CDR2 FQNEAQ (reference sequence). The CDR3 DNA sequence: TGTGCCAGCAGCTTAGTTGTAGGACTCGGAAACACTGAAGCTTTCTTT. Translating gives CASSLVVGLGNTEAFF. The full variable domain, completed using reference TRBV7-9 and TRBJ1-1, is DTGVSQNPRHKITKRGQNVTFRCDPISEHNRLYWYRQTLGQGPEFLTYFQNEAQLEKSRLLSDRFSAERPKGSFSTLEIQRTEQGDSAMYLCASSLVVGLGNTEAFFGQGTRLTVV.

V gene TRBV14 combines with J gene TRBJ1-1; D unresolved. The CDR3 has 14 amino acids. Trimming cost V 2 bases and J 4 bases, with 11 bases left between them. Germline CDR1 and CDR2: SGHDN and FVKESK. CDR3 DNA: TGTGCCAGCAGCCAAAGTGCCCGGGGCACTGAAGCTTTCTTT. Its protein is CASSQSARGTEAFF.

The rearrangement joins TRBV19 to TRBJ2-2, with 12 bases matching TRBD2. Germline V gene data show CDR1 as LNHDA and CDR2 as SQIVND (reference sequence). The CDR3 is 18 amino acids. Unmatched junction bases numbered 4, after V lost 1 base and J lost 1 base. The CDR3 sequence: CASSIAPLAGGNTGELFF. As DNA, the CDR3 is TGTGCCAGTAGTATAGCTCCACTAGCGGGGGGGAACACCGGGGAGCTGTTTTTT.

The gene calls are TRBV7-3 and TRBJ1-2, with no clear D. The germline V gene encodes CDR1 SGHTA and CDR2 FQGTGA. CDR3 length: 16 amino acids. V gave up 0 bases and J gave up 0 bases, with 11 bases separating them. This CDR3 is CASSLTPAVPNYGYTF. CDR3 in DNA: TGTGCCAGCAGCTTAACTCCCGCGGTCCCTAACTATGGCTACACCTTC. Full variable domain (outside the CDR3, taken from reference TRBV7-3 and TRBJ1-2): GAGVSQTPSNKVTEKGKYVELRCDPISGHTALYWYRQSLGQGPEFLIYFQGTGAADDSGLPNDRFFAVRPEGSVSTLKIQRTERGDSAVYLCASSLTPAVPNYGYTFGSGTRLTVV.

The chain couples TRBV5-6 to TRBJ1-2; D possibly corresponds to TRBD1 (5 bases). Germline loops: CDR1 SGHDT, CDR2 YYEEEE. V shed 5 bases and J shed 1 base, with 15 bases lying between them. This CDR3 spans 15 amino acids. CDR3: CASRPKLQGNYGYTF. In DNA form, the CDR3 reads TGTGCCAGCAGACCCAAGTTGCAGGGTAACTATGGCTACACCTTC.